The subject of this entry is one T cell receptor (beta chain). Its antigen remains unidentified. The data were taken from a study of beta chain features in type 1 diabetes. About the research overall: No age, gender or cell yield differences were seen between patients and healthy donors.

cDNA synthesis used the whole RNA isolate, giving expressed TCRB sequences. Generated by immunoSEQ multiplex PCR, the TCRdb table keeps only in-frame clones and is missing some. The sample consists of about 370,000 clones, around 10% of them appearing once. Whole-study findings and limits: Among patients with Type 1 diabetes, TCRB CDR3s were moderately but significantly shorter in every one of the four CD4+ subsets. Fewer insertions but more deletions were seen at VDJ junctions in type 1 diabetes patients. Whether HLA type affects TCRB rearrangement stayed undetermined in the present work.

The TCR comes from a man aged 25-45 years with type 1 diabetes. The sample taken for sequencing was central memory CD4+ T cells from blood.

CDR3 protein: CASSVDGNEKLFF. Here the CDR3 DNA reads TGTGCCAGCAGCGTTGACGGTAATGAAAAACTGTTTTTT. The chain combines TRBV5-4 with TRBJ1-4, with no clear D. Trimming removed 4 bases at V and 4 bases at J, with 8 bases between. Germline V gene data show CDR1 as SGHNT and CDR2 as YYREEE (reference sequence). This CDR3 comprises 13 residues. Drawing the rest from reference TRBV5-4 and TRBJ1-4, the complete variable domain is ETGVTQSPTHLIKTRGQQVTLRCSSQSGHNTVSWYQQALGQGPQFIFQYYREEENGRGNFPPRFSGLQFPNYSSELNVNALELDDSALYLCASSVDGNEKLFFGSGTQLSVL.